The 13 T cell receptor beta chains reported below all come from one sample, sequenced in a study of T cells in Graves' hyperthyroidism and ophthalmopathy. Authors of the study amplified TCR beta CDR3 regions from RNA transcripts. An initial round of RT-PCR targeting the TCR CDR3 relied on the HTBI primer set. In TCRdb, the multiplex PCR reads were re-called with MiXCR into one record per CDR3 protein. Of some 370,000 distinct CDR3 sequences in the sample, 15% to 20% were seen once. The source material was blood. The receptors here all came from a woman aged 25 to 39 with Graves' hyperthyroidism that later progressed to Graves' ophthalmopathy.

The table lists this clonotype with many counts. The chain employs TRBV18 and TRBJ1-3, with a tentative D call TRBD1 (5 bases). Trimming took 6 bases from V and 8 from J, leaving 14 bases between them. Germline CDR1 is KGHSH and CDR2 is LQKENI. The CDR3 spans 13 residues. Written as DNA, the CDR3 is TGTGCCAGCTCCGCTGGACAAGAGGACACCATATATTTT. Protein: CASSAGQEDTIYF.

This clonotype was seen repeatedly, ten times or more. V and J are TRBV4-2 and TRBJ1-2; a possible D gene is TRBD1 (5 bases). The CDR3 contains 17 residues. Germline V gene sequence: CDR1 LGHNA, CDR2 YNFKEQ. Trimming took 0 bases from V and 1 from J, leaving 15 bases between them. As DNA, the CDR3 is TGTGCCAGCAGCCAAGAGGCGGGAGGGACCGGTAACTATGGCTACACCTTC. As protein: CASSQEAGGTGNYGYTF.

This clonotype was seen at least ten times. The rearrangement uses TRBV27 and TRBJ2-7; tentatively, D is TRBD1 (6 bases). This CDR3 contains 14 residues. Germline CDR1 MNHEY, CDR2 SMNVEV (reference sequence). Deletions cut 6 bases from V and 2 bases from J, with 14 bases between. The CDR3, as DNA: TGTGCCAGCAGACCAGGGGTAGCCACCTACGAGCAGTACTTC. It translates to CASRPGVATYEQYF.

A few counts support this clonotype. The rearrangement joins TRBV6-1 to TRBJ1-5; TRBD1 might be the D (5 bases). The ends were cut back, 4 bases at V and 0 bases at J, with 10 bases in the middle. Per the germline V gene, CDR1 is MNHNS and CDR2 is SASEGT. This CDR3 is built from 15 residues. In DNA form, the CDR3 reads TGTGCCAGCAGTGCCGACAGCCATAGCAATCAGCCCCAGCATTTT. Amino acid sequence: CASSADSHSNQPQHF.

This clonotype has only a few counts. The chain couples TRBV6-6 to TRBJ2-6, with 7 positions matching TRBD1. Per the germline V gene, CDR1 is MNHNY and CDR2 is SVGAGI (reference sequence). This CDR3 has 17 amino acids. V was clipped by 0 bases and J by 0 bases; unmatched bases: 2. The CDR3: CASSYSAGGSGANVLTF. As DNA, the CDR3 is TGTGCCAGCAGTTACTCGGCAGGGGGCTCTGGGGCCAACGTCCTGACTTTC.

The sample holds many counts of this clonotype. The rearrangement uses TRBV30 and TRBJ2-7; perhaps TRBD1 as D (5 bases). Trimming took 4 bases from V and 2 from J, leaving 12 bases between them. The germline gives CDR1 GTSNPN, CDR2 SVGIG (reference sequence). The CDR3 length is 13 residues. This CDR3 reads CAWNNRFTYEQYF. CDR3 DNA: TGTGCCTGGAACAACAGGTTTACCTACGAGCAGTACTTC. The variable domain in full, with the rest retrieved from reference TRBV30 and TRBJ2-7, is SQTIHQWPATLVQPVGSPLSLECTVEGTSNPNLYWYRQAAGRGLQLLFYSVGIGQISSEVPQNLSASRPQDRQFILSSKKLLLSDSGFYLCAWNNRFTYEQYFGPGTRLTVT.

This clonotype was seen more than once but under ten times. This chain connects TRBV10-3 to TRBJ2-5, with TRBD1 matching 7 bases. V lost 8 bases and J lost 4; bases outside the gene matches: 4. Germline CDR1 and CDR2: ENHRY and SYGVKD. The length of the CDR3 is 12 residues. CDR3 sequence (DNA): TGTGCCATCGGACAGGCGGCAGAGACCCAGTACTTC. Protein sequence: CAIGQAAETQYF.

The chain employs TRBV25-1 and TRBJ2-5; D might be TRBD1 (5 bases). The V end was cut by 6 bases, the J end by 5 bases, with 10 bases between. The germline V gene encodes CDR1 MGHDK and CDR2 SYGVNS. The CDR3 loop spans 12 amino acids. The CDR3 DNA reads as TGTGCCAGCAGCGAAGGGGTGGAGACCCAGTACTTC. Its protein product is CASSEGVETQYF.

This rearrangement joins TRBV29-1 to TRBJ1-2; 9 bases map to TRBD1. The V and J ends lost 7 bases and 2 bases, in that order; junction bases with no gene match: 5. The CDR3 consists of 13 residues. Germline lookup yields CDR1 SQVTM and CDR2 ANQGSEA. CDR3 DNA: TGCAGCGGCACAGGGGGCGAAAACTATGGCTACACCTTC. Translated, it gives CSGTGGENYGYTF.

This clonotype was counted ten times or more. The chain links TRBV6-1 to TRBJ1-4; no clear D gene. V shed 9 bases and J shed 0 bases, with 17 bases lying between them. Germline V CDR1 and CDR2: MNHNS, SASEGT. The CDR3 sequence is 16 residues long. CDR3 protein: CASDGLGNPTNEKLFF. DNA for the CDR3: TGTGCCAGTGACGGTCTGGGCAATCCAACTAATGAAAAACTGTTTTTT.

In the case of this clonotype: This may arise from a read error, as a much more abundant clone is one base away. The chain is built from TRBV7-2 and TRBJ2-7; 10 bases fit TRBD1. The germline V gene encodes CDR1 SGHTA and CDR2 FQGNSA. This CDR3 contains 15 residues. CDR3 loop: CASSPTGTGDYEQHF. CDR3 DNA sequence: TGTGCCAGCAGTCCTACCGGGACAGGGGACTACGAGCAGCATTTC. Combining the CDR3 with reference TRBV7-2 and TRBJ2-7 gives the whole variable domain GAGVSQSPSNKVTEKGKDVELRCDPISGHTALYWYRQSLGQGLEFLIYFQGNSAPDKSGLPSDRFSAERTGGSVSTLTIQRTQQEDSAVYLCASSPTGTGDYEQHFGPGTRLTVT.

This clonotype was seen more than once but under ten times. One end of the junction fails to match germline, which may point to a read error. The rearrangement links TRBV19 to TRBJ1-1; 8 nucleotides align to TRBD1. The CDR3 extends over 14 amino acids. CDR1 and CDR2 from the germline V gene are LNHDA and SQIVND (reference sequence). The CDR3: CARSHGQGNTEAFF. CDR3 DNA: TGTGCCCGTAGTCACGGACAGGGGAACACTGAAGCTTTCTTT. Looking up the rest from reference TRBV19 and TRBJ1-1 gives the full variable domain: DGGITQSPKYLFRKEGQNVTLSCEQNLNHDAMYWYRQDPGQGLRLIYYSQIVNDFQKGDIAEGYSVSREKKESFPLTVTSAQKNPTAFYLCARSHGQGNTEAFFGQGTRLTVV.

V and J are TRBV5-4 and TRBJ2-3; D remains unclear. Per germline, CDR1 SGHNT and CDR2 YYREEE (reference sequence). The CDR3 covers 12 residues. V was clipped by 4 bases and J by 4 bases, with 7 bases between them. CDR3 sequence (DNA): TGTGCCAGCAGCCGGGCGGCAGATACGCAGTATTTT. Translated: CASSRAADTQYF.